This T cell receptor beta chain was observed in a study of breast tumors, draining lymph nodes, adjacent tissues. Study-level findings and limits: Tumor repertoires ranked between lymph nodes and nontumor tissue in diversity, with V and J gene preferences. The data were judged consistent with most tumor T cells coming from lymph node and expanding in tumor. Luminal-like breast cancer showed significantly higher tumor–nontumor repertoire similarity than basal-like.

Germline CDR1 and CDR2: GTSNPN and SVGIG (reference sequence). The junction had 9 bases not matched to a gene; V was cut back by 5 bases and J by 5 bases. This CDR3 has 14 residues. TCRdb reprocessed the multiplex PCR reads via MiXCR and lists one record per CDR3 protein. The sample carries approximately 45,000 distinct CDR3 sequences, roughly 23% recorded once. As regards this clonotype: Its target is unknown.

This receptor was identified in a female donor with breast cancer. Some clones in this sample may be carry-over from other donors' samples. Sequenced: breast tumor tissue. The genes are TRBV30 and TRBJ2-5; 9 bases are shared with TRBD1. The CDR3 region is CAWSRDRVRETQYF. The CDR3 nucleotides read TGTGCCTGGTCCCGGGACAGGGTGAGGGAGACCCAGTACTTC.